The 13 T cell receptor beta chains in this list originate from one sample, sequenced in a study of blood T cell repertoires in COVID-19. Repertoires were generated with immunoSEQ multiplex PCR, while TCRdb's copy carries only in-frame clones and drops some. Here the sample spans 180,000 or so clones, about 85% being singletons. The sequenced material came from peripheral blood. The receptors here all came from a man between 18 and 29 years old with acute or convalescent COVID-19.

The V and J genes are TRBV6-5 and TRBJ1-4; 10 positions match TRBD1. With V trimmed by 2 bases and J by 6 bases, 0 bases remained unmatched. This CDR3 has 14 residues. Germline CDR1 and CDR2: MNHEY and SVGAGI. CDR3 region: CASSYGTGDEKLFF. CDR3 coding DNA: TGTGCCAGCAGTTACGGGACAGGGGATGAAAAACTGTTTTTT.

Only one count was recorded for this clone. The rearrangement joins TRBV7-9 to TRBJ1-1; weak D call: TRBD1 (5 bases). The CDR3 is made up of 14 amino acids. Germline lookup yields CDR1 SEHNR and CDR2 FQNEAQ (reference sequence). V was cut by 8 bases and J by 0 bases, with 13 bases left in between. CDR3 nucleotide sequence: TGTGCCAGCCACAGGCTAGGGTTGAACACTGAAGCTTTCTTT. The encoded protein is CASHRLGLNTEAFF.

The J gene is TRBJ1-3, the V gene TRBV30; D is undetermined. Germline V gene sequence: CDR1 GTSNPN, CDR2 SVGIG (reference sequence). V lost 1 base and J lost 4, with 11 bases in between. This CDR3 comprises 14 residues. The CDR3 loop is CAWSEGLQGNTIYF. CDR3 in DNA: TGTGCCTGGAGTGAAGGACTCCAAGGAAACACCATATATTTT.

The gene calls are TRBV7-2 and TRBJ2-3, with 8 bases aligning to TRBD1. The ends lost 4 bases at V and 0 bases at J; junction bases unmatched: 9. CDR3 length equals 17 residues. Germline values: CDR1 SGHTA, CDR2 FQGNSA. The CDR3 region is CASSSAWTGSSTDTQYF. DNA for the CDR3: TGTGCCAGCAGCTCCGCCTGGACAGGGAGTAGCACAGATACGCAGTATTTT.

The chain combines TRBV5-4 with TRBJ1-2; perhaps TRBD1 as D (6 bases). Germline loops: CDR1 SGHNT, CDR2 YYREEE (reference sequence). CDR3 length equals 17 residues. The V and J ends lost 0 bases and 4 bases respectively, with 19 bases between them. DNA for the CDR3: TGTGCCAGCAGCTTGGGATCGGACAGACTTACTACCTATGGCTACACCTTC. Translated: CASSLGSDRLTTYGYTF.

This chain joins TRBV7-6 and TRBJ1-1; 9 positions agree with TRBD1. Germline assignment: CDR1 SGHVS and CDR2 FNYEAQ. The CDR3 length is 15 residues. Trimming cost V 5 bases and J 3 bases; bases outside gene matches: 7. The CDR3 bases are TGTGCCAGCAGCGAGGGGACAGGGTCATACACTGAAGCTTTCTTT. Translation: CASSEGTGSYTEAFF.

This chain links TRBV5-1 with TRBJ1-4; 7 bases fit TRBD1. Germline CDR1 SGHRS, CDR2 YFSETQ. The CDR3 sequence is 16 residues long. The V and J ends lost 2 bases and 0 bases, in that order; junction bases with no gene match: 4. In nucleotides, the CDR3 is TGCGCCAGCAGCTTCCGGGACAGTTCAACTAATGAAAAACTGTTTTTT. Translation gives CASSFRDSSTNEKLFF.

This clone has just a few counts. The V gene is TRBV27, the J gene TRBJ1-6; a weak D match, TRBD1 (5 bases). This CDR3 is 15 amino acids long. Germline-derived CDR1 and CDR2 are MNHEY and SMNVEV (reference sequence). Trimming took off 2 bases at V and 7 bases at J, with 12 bases between the two ends. The CDR3 DNA reads TGTGCCAGCAGTTTAGACAGTTACCTCAATTCACCCCTCCACTTT. This translates into CASSLDSYLNSPLHF.

The chain has TRBV25-1 and TRBJ1-5, with 7 bases aligning to TRBD1. The CDR3 consists of 15 residues. Trimming removed 4 bases from V and 1 base from J; junction bases left unmatched: 4. The V gene's germline CDR1 is MGHDK and CDR2 SYGVNS. CDR3 loop: CASSATGYSNQPQHF. In nucleotides, the CDR3 is TGTGCCAGCAGTGCGACAGGGTACAGCAATCAGCCCCAGCATTTT. The whole variable domain, remainder taken from reference TRBV25-1 and TRBJ1-5, is EADIYQTPRYLVIGTGKKITLECSQTMGHDKMYWYQQDPGMELHLIHYSYGVNSTEKGDLSSESTVSRIRTEHFPLTLESARPSHTSQYLCASSATGYSNQPQHFGDGTRLSIL.

The chain uses TRBV20-1 and TRBJ2-2, with D possibly TRBD1 on 5 matching bases. Trimming stripped 3 bases from V and 2 bases from J, with 13 bases between. This CDR3 contains 15 residues. The V gene's germline CDR1 is DFQATT and CDR2 SNEGSKA (reference sequence). For the CDR3, the DNA is TGCAGTGCTAGTGAAGGACACCTAAACACCGGGGAGCTGTTTTTT. Protein: CSASEGHLNTGELFF.

V gene TRBV18 combines with J gene TRBJ1-6; no firm D call. CDR3 size: 14 residues. V was shortened by 6 bases and J by 0 bases, with 6 bases between the two germline ends. The germline CDR1 and CDR2 sequences are KGHSH and LQKENI. The CDR3 loop reads CASSSSSYNSPLHF. CDR3 coding DNA: TGTGCCAGCTCGTCGAGCTCCTATAATTCACCCCTCCACTTT.

V usage is TRBV7-2 and J usage is TRBJ2-7, with D perhaps matching TRBD2 (6 bases). CDR3 length: 13 residues. The germline CDR1 and CDR2 sequences are SGHTA and FQGNSA. V was pared by 1 base and J by 7 bases, with 11 bases between. CDR3 DNA sequence: TGTGCCAGCAGCTTAGTACTAGCTGGAGAGCAGTACTTC. Its translation is CASSLVLAGEQYF.

This rearrangement joins TRBV18 to TRBJ2-7, with D possibly TRBD1 on 6 matching bases. CDR3 length: 13 amino acids. Deletions cut 6 bases from V and 2 bases from J, with 11 bases between. CDR1 is KGHSH and CDR2 is LQKENI in the germline V gene. The CDR3 loop is CASSLQGTYEQYV. CDR3 bases: TGTGCCAGCTCCCTACAGGGTACCTACGAGCAGTACGTC.